These 10 T cell receptor beta chains came from one sample sequenced in a study of regulatory T cells in long-lasting Graves disease. Indicated time point: persistent/refractory GD, antithyroid drugs over 5 years with positive TRAb. PBMC-derived RNA was used for the TCR library. Library construction for TCR beta used iRepertoire HTBI primers and Arm-PCR of CDR3 regions. TCRdb used MiXCR to reprocess the multiplex PCR reads, holding one entry per CDR3 protein. The sample shows 700,000 or so distinct CDR3 sequences, 25% to 30% of them seen only once. This material consisted of peripheral blood mononuclear cells (PBMCs), taken when the disease was refractory, from a patient treated with antithyroid drugs. These TCRs come from a female donor with Graves disease.

This sequence joins TRBV11-2 and TRBJ1-1; 8 bases map to TRBD1. The CDR3 totals 16 residues. Germline CDR1 reads SGHAT; CDR2 reads FQNNGV. Trimming took 5 bases from V and 1 from J; bases not matched to a gene: 9. The CDR3 DNA reads TGTGCCAGCAGCACGGACAGGGATTATCGGAACACTGAAGCTTTCTTT. This translates into CASSTDRDYRNTEAFF.

This clonotype was observed a handful of times. This sequence joins TRBV6-1 and TRBJ2-7, with TRBD2 identical over 7 bases. The CDR3 is 14 amino acids. The germline V gene encodes CDR1 MNHNS and CDR2 SASEGT. With V trimmed by 9 bases and J by 2 bases, 10 bases remained unmatched. CDR3 sequence: CASWGGRQPYEQYF. CDR3 sequence (DNA): TGTGCCAGTTGGGGGGGTAGACAGCCCTACGAGCAGTACTTC.

This clonotype came up a few times. This chain links TRBV19 with TRBJ2-4; 7 bases map to TRBD2. Germline V gives CDR1 LNHDA, CDR2 SQIVND (reference sequence). The CDR3 is made up of 19 amino acids. V gave up 0 bases and J gave up 0 bases; unmatched junction bases: 11. The CDR3 sequence is CASSIEVGASGIAKNIQYF. Written as DNA, the CDR3 is TGTGCCAGTAGTATAGAAGTGGGAGCTAGCGGTATAGCCAAAAACATTCAGTACTTC.

The J gene is TRBJ2-7, the V gene TRBV9, with D possibly being TRBD1 (5 bases). Trimming pared 4 bases from V and 6 bases from J, leaving 14 bases between. CDR1 and CDR2 (germline): SGDLS, YYNGEE. The CDR3 is 13 amino acids. The CDR3 DNA follows: TGTGCCAGCAGCCCCAGGGTCCGGAGCGAGCAGTACTTC. Protein product: CASSPRVRSEQYF.

This clonotype came up many times. J is TRBJ1-6 and V is TRBV28, with D unresolved. V was clipped by 10 bases and J by 5 bases, with 18 bases between them. In germline, CDR1 is MDHEN, CDR2 SYDVKM. CDR3 length: 15 amino acids. CDR3 amino acids: CATSRARGNNSPLHF. For the CDR3, the DNA is TGTGCCACCTCAAGGGCCCGAGGGAATAATTCACCCCTCCACTTT.

In this sample, this clonotype turned up a few times. The chain recombines TRBV20-1 with TRBJ2-5, with 13 bases identical to TRBD2. The V segment lost 4 bases and the J segment 3 bases; nucleotides outside the gene matches: 5. Per the germline V gene, CDR1 is DFQATT and CDR2 is SNEGSKA (reference sequence). The CDR3 sequence is 15 residues long. The CDR3 DNA is TGCAGTGCTACCCCCGGGACTAGCGGGAAAGAGACCCAGTACTTC. This codes for CSATPGTSGKETQYF.

At least ten counts were recorded for this clonotype. V usage is TRBV28 and J usage is TRBJ1-2, with 7 bases aligning to TRBD1. This CDR3 region has 13 residues. Per the germline V gene, CDR1 is MDHEN and CDR2 is SYDVKM. V was pared by 6 bases and J by 9 bases, with 10 bases of the junction left unmatched. The CDR3 DNA sequence: TGTGCCAGCAGGACCACAGGGGTTATGAGCTACACCTTC. Its translation is CASRTTGVMSYTF.

This clonotype was picked up a small number of times. DNA for the CDR3: TGTGCCAGCAGCTTATTCTCGGAGGGACTCAACTATGGCTACACCTTC. Translated: CASSLFSEGLNYGYTF. V gene TRBV7-9 combines with J gene TRBJ1-2; possibly TRBD1 for D (5 bases). Looked up from germline, CDR1 is SEHNR and CDR2 is FQNEAQ (reference sequence). The CDR3 runs to 16 residues. V was trimmed by 2 bases and J by 2 bases, leaving 15 bases between them.

The rearrangement links TRBV29-1 to TRBJ1-2; unclear D gene. Germline V lookup: CDR1 SQVTM, CDR2 ANQGSEA. Trimming shortened V by 0 bases and J by 7 bases, and 18 bases separated the two germline ends. The CDR3 totals 15 residues. CDR3 region: CSVEDLRADGFGYTF. The CDR3 bases are TGCAGCGTTGAAGATCTCCGGGCGGATGGGTTTGGCTACACCTTC.

This clonotype has a handful of counts. CDR3 coding DNA: TGTGCCAGCAGCTTAGGGACAGCTGGGGGGACTGAAGCTTTCTTT. Translation gives CASSLGTAGGTEAFF. The rearrangement uses TRBV11-2 and TRBJ1-1; the D gene is possibly TRBD1 (6 bases). This CDR3 spans 15 amino acids. Germline V gene data show CDR1 as SGHAT and CDR2 as FQNNGV. V was clipped by 1 base and J by 5 bases, with 14 bases between them. Full variable domain (remainder filled in from reference TRBV11-2 and TRBJ1-1): EAGVAQSPRYKIIEKRQSVAFWCNPISGHATLYWYQQILGQGPKLLIQFQNNGVVDDSQLPKDRFSAERLKGVDSTLKIQPAKLEDSAVYLCASSLGTAGGTEAFFGQGTRLTVV.